This T cell receptor beta chain was sequenced for a study of CD4 and CD8 cells across lung adenocarcinoma regions. TCRdb analysed the PCR reads with MiXCR anew, one entry per CDR3 protein. The table has around 20,000 distinct CDR3 sequences, about 43% seen once. The patients had localized lung adenocarcinoma, a non-small cell subtype. In germline, CDR1 is MRHNA, CDR2 SNTAGT. The CDR3 covers 15 residues. V lost 2 bases, J lost 5 bases, and 10 bases lay in between. The sequenced sample consisted of CD4+ T cells from the margin of a lung tumor. This TCR was recovered from a male donor with lung adenocarcinoma. The CD4 and CD8 labels of this study may be unreliable. V is TRBV6-4 and J is TRBJ1-6; tentatively, D is TRBD1 (6 bases). Here the CDR3 DNA reads TGTGCCAGCAGTGACGGGCAGGGGAATAATTCACCCCTCCACTTT. Translation gives CASSDGQGNNSPLHF.